This T cell receptor beta chain originates from a study of shared clonotypes between healthy human individuals. CD45RO negativity and positive selection for CCR7 defined naive CD8 cells, a population that excluded terminally differentiated effector memory CD45RA+ cells. The CDR3 contains 17 residues. CDR1 is SEHNR and CDR2 is FQNEAQ in the germline V gene (reference sequence). V shed 2 bases, J shed 9 bases, and the junction held 10 bases outside the gene matches. Of note for this clone: The antigen remains undetermined.

Here immunoSEQ multiplex PCR was the method, and the copy in TCRdb shows in-frame clones only, minus some. The table includes about 2 million clones, approximately 95% detected once. Points from the study as a whole: Only blood underwent sampling, and tissue repertoires likely differ.

The J gene is TRBJ1-6, the V gene TRBV7-9, with 10 bases lining up with TRBD1. The sample comprised naive CD8+ T cells sorted from blood. This TCR was recovered from a man aged 18 to 29 in good health. CDR3 residues: CASSLLGQGLELSPLHF. The DNA of the CDR3 is TGTGCCAGCAGCTTACTGGGACAGGGGTTGGAGCTTTCACCCCTCCACTTT.